The 7 T cell receptor beta chains reported below all come from one sample, sequenced in a study of CD4 and CD8 cells across lung adenocarcinoma regions. Using its own MiXCR run on the PCR reads, TCRdb lists one record per CDR3 protein. The sample shows around 2,000 distinct CDR3 sequences, around 57% of them seen only once. Sequenced material: CD4+ T cells from the margin of a lung tumor. The source of these receptors is a female donor with lung adenocarcinoma. The CD4 and CD8 labels of this study may be unreliable.

This clonotype counts as medium-sized. The conserved final phenylalanine or tryptophan is absent from the CDR3, which likely points to a read error. The rearrangement joins TRBV7-2 to TRBJ2-1; the D gene is possibly TRBD2 (6 bases). V dropped 3 bases and J dropped 8 bases, with 17 bases sitting between them. This CDR3 comprises 15 residues. Germline-derived CDR1 and CDR2 are SGHTA and FQGNSA. The CDR3 coding sequence is TGTGCCAGCAGCTTTCCCGGCTCGGGGGTGGATGAGCAGTTCTTA. Its protein product is CASSFPGSGVDEQFL.

V is TRBV6-4 and J is TRBJ2-3; 10 bases are a match to TRBD2. There are 19 residues in the CDR3. From germline, CDR1 is MRHNA and CDR2 SNTAGT. Trimming removed 5 bases from V and 1 base from J; junction bases left unmatched: 15. The CDR3 here is CASSLTAASGGSGTDTQYF. CDR3 DNA: TGTGCCAGCAGTCTCACGGCGGCTAGCGGGGGATCGGGCACAGATACGCAGTATTTT.

The V call is TRBV14, the J call TRBJ2-1; D not certain. V was shortened by 4 bases and J by 9 bases, with 13 bases between the two germline ends. Germline assignment: CDR1 SGHDN and CDR2 FVKESK. The CDR3 sequence is 13 residues long. The chain's CDR3 is CASSLSTFGEQFF. The CDR3 DNA sequence: TGTGCCAGCAGCCTGTCCACATTTGGTGAGCAGTTCTTC.

By share of the sample, this clonotype is large. The J gene is TRBJ1-6, the V gene TRBV6-5, with D possibly being TRBD1 (6 bases). Germline loops: CDR1 MNHEY, CDR2 SVGAGI. Trimming took off 0 bases at V and 5 bases at J, with 11 bases between the two ends. The CDR3 runs to 16 residues. The CDR3 sequence is CASSYSAGVHNSPLHF. Here the CDR3 DNA reads TGTGCCAGCAGTTACTCCGCAGGGGTCCATAATTCACCCCTCCACTTT.

This chain's CDR3 is CASSEQGRGGDIQYF. The CDR3 DNA sequence: TGTGCCAGCAGTGAACAAGGCAGGGGAGGGGACATTCAGTACTTC. The chain is built from TRBV6-1 and TRBJ2-4; perhaps TRBD2 as D (7 bases). The CDR3 consists of 15 residues. Looked up from germline, CDR1 is MNHNS and CDR2 is SASEGT. The V and J ends lost 2 bases and 8 bases respectively, with 16 bases between them.

This clonotype is large. This chain joins TRBV6-1 and TRBJ2-5; 7 bases agree with TRBD1. CDR3 length: 16 residues. The germline V gene has CDR1 MNHNS and CDR2 SASEGT. The V gene end was trimmed by 0 bases and the J gene end by 1 base; junction bases not matched to a gene: 5. The CDR3 DNA is TGTGCCAGCAGTGAAGCCCAGACAGGGAGCCAAGAGACCCAGTACTTC. This encodes CASSEAQTGSQETQYF.

The chain couples TRBV7-2 to TRBJ1-2; 12 nucleotides match TRBD1. CDR3 length: 15 amino acids. Germline V lookup: CDR1 SGHTA, CDR2 FQGNSA. With 1 base clipped from V and 8 bases from J, the junction kept 5 bases outside the gene matches. This chain's CDR3 is CASSLVGQGAGGYTF. CDR3 nucleotides: TGTGCCAGCAGCTTAGTGGGACAGGGGGCGGGCGGCTACACCTTC.